This paragraph reports one T cell receptor beta chain. The antigen is not known. V was trimmed by 10 bases and J by 3 bases, leaving 19 bases between them. Germline loops: CDR1 LNHDA, CDR2 SQIVND (reference sequence). The CDR3 is 15 residues long. Data came from immunoSEQ multiplex PCR; TCRdb stores just in-frame clones and leaves some out. The data hold about 15,000 clones, with 70% to 90% observed a single time. Focal radiation plus CTLA-4 blockade with ipilimumab was administered to patients who had chemo-refractory metastatic non-small-cell lung cancer. This sample is part of a study of radiotherapy plus CTLA-4 blockade in lung cancer. Study-level background: Objective responses were recorded in around 18% of patients, with disease control recorded in roughly 31%. Findings and caveats of the study: Among reported predictors of response, early blood T cell clone dynamics with interferon-beta performed best. Peripheral blood showed expansion of tumor-derived TCR clones after radiotherapy and ipilimumab.

The sequence derives from a human donor with non-small cell lung cancer that progressed on radiotherapy plus ipilimumab. Some clones in this sample may be carry-over from other donors' samples. The gene calls are TRBV19 and TRBJ2-1, with TRBD2 as a possible D gene (6 bases). The starting material was peripheral blood, obtained from a patient treated with radiotherapy plus ipilimumab. Here the CDR3 DNA reads TGTGCCACGGGACGGCGGGACTCGGGCTACAATGAGCAGTTCTTC. Translating it yields CATGRRDSGYNEQFF.